This T cell receptor (beta chain) appears in the sequencing data of a study of blood T cell repertoires in COVID-19. This study enrolled people aged about 18 to 100 from approximately 25 US geographic areas. Allocation to cohorts depended on clinical history reported by the participants. Donors in Cohort 3 counted as recovered after two negative PCRs, clearance, or symptom resolution. Method: immunoSEQ multiplex PCR; TCRdb's copy keeps in-frame clones and lacks some. The repertoire has more than 450,000 clones, 75% to 90% of them found once; the top ten carry 0.7%. Germline V CDR1 and CDR2: GTSNPN, SVGIG (reference sequence). CDR3 size: 14 residues. Trimming removed 1 base at V and 6 bases at J, with 13 bases between.

This chain uses TRBV30 with TRBJ2-1, with D possibly TRBD2 on 6 matching bases. The sequencing input was PBMCs or T cells enriched from blood (not recorded which). The TCR sequence derives from a woman aged 18-29 years who had recovered from COVID-19. The CDR3 sequence: CAWSGGGAGNEQFF. The CDR3 region has the DNA TGTGCCTGGAGTGGAGGAGGGGCGGGCAATGAGCAGTTCTTC.